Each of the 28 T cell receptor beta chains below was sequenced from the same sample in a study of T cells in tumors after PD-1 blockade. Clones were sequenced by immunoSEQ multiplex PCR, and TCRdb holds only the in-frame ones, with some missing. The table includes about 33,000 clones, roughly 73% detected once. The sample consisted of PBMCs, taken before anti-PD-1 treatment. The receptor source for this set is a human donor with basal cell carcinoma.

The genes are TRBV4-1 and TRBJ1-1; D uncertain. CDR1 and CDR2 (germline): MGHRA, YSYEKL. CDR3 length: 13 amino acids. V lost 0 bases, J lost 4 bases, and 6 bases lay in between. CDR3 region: CASSQELITEAFF. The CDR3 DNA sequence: TGCGCCAGCAGCCAAGAGCTAATCACTGAAGCTTTCTTT.

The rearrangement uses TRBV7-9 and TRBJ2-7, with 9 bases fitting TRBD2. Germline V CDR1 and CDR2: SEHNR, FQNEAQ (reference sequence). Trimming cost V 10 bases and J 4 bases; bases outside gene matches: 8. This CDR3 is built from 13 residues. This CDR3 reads CATTGGRDYEQYF. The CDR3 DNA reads TGTGCCACGACGGGCGGGAGGGATTACGAGCAGTACTTC. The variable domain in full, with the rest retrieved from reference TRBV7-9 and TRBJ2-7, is DTGVSQNPRHKITKRGQNVTFRCDPISEHNRLYWYRQTLGQGPEFLTYFQNEAQLEKSRLLSDRFSAERPKGSFSTLEIQRTEQGDSAMYLCATTGGRDYEQYFGPGTRLTVT.

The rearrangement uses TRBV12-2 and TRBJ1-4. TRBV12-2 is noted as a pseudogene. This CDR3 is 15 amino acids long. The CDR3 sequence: CASRLQGTTNEKLFF. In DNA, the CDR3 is TGTGCAAGTCGCTTACAAGGGACAACTAATGAAAAACTGTTTTTT.

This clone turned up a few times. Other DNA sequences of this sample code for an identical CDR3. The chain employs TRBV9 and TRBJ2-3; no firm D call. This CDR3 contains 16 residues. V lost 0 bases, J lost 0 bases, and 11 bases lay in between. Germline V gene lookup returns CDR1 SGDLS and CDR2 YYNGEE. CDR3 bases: TGTGCCAGCAGCGTAGAGGGCACCCCTAGCACAGATACGCAGTATTTT. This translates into CASSVEGTPSTDTQYF. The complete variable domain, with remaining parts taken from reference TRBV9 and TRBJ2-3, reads DSGVTQTPKHLITATGQRVTLRCSPRSGDLSVYWYQQSLDQGLQFLIQYYNGEERAKGNILERFSAQQFPDLHSELNLSSLELGDSALYFCASSVEGTPSTDTQYFGPGTRLTVL.

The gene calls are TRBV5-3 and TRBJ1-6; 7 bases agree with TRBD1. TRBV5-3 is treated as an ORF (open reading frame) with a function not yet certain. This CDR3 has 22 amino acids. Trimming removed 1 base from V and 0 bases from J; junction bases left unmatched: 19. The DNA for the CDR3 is TGTGCCAGAAGCTTGAGGTTTCCAGGGGAACTCAGGGGGAGCTCCTATAATTCACCCCTCCACTTT. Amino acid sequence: CARSLRFPGELRGSSYNSPLHF.

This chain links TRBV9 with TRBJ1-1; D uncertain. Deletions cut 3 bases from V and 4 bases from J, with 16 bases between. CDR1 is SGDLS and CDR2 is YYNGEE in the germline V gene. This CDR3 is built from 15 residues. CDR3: CASSGGPPVGTEAFF. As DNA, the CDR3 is TGTGCCAGCAGCGGTGGGCCCCCCGTGGGCACTGAAGCTTTCTTT.

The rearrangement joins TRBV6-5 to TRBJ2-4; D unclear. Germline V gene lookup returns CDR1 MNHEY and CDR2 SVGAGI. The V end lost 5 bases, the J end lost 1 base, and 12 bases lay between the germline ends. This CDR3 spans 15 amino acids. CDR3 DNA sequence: TGTGCCAGCAGTAGCATGGGGTATGCCAAAAACATTCAGTACTTC. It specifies CASSSMGYAKNIQYF.

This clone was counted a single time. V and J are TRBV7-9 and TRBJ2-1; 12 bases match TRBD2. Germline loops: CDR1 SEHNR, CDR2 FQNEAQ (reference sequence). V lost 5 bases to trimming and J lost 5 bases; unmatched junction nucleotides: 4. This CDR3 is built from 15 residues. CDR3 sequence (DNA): TGTGCCAGCAGCCAAAGACTAGCGGGAGACAATGAGCAGTTCTTC. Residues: CASSQRLAGDNEQFF.

CDR3 in DNA: TGTGCCACCAGCGAAACGCGTAATCAGCCCCAGCATTTT. Amino acids: CATSETRNQPQHF. This chain connects TRBV24-1 to TRBJ1-5, with D hard to call. CDR1 is KGHDR and CDR2 is SFDVKD in the germline V gene. V was trimmed by 7 bases and J by 4 bases, leaving 10 bases between them. The CDR3 runs to 13 residues.

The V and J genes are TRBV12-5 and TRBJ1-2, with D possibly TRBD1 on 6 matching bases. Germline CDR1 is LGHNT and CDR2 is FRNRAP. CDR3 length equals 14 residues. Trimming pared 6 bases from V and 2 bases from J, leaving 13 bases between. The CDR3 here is CASGRETGNYGYTF. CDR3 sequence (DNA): TGTGCTAGTGGCCGTGAGACAGGCAACTATGGCTACACCTTC.

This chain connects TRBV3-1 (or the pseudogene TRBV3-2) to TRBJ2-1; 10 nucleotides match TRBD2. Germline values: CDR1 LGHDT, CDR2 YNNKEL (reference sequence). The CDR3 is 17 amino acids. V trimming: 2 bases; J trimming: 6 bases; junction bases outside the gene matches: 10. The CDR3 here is CASSQFPPGTSANEQFF. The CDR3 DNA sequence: TGTGCCAGCAGCCAATTCCCCCCCGGGACTAGCGCCAATGAGCAGTTCTTC.

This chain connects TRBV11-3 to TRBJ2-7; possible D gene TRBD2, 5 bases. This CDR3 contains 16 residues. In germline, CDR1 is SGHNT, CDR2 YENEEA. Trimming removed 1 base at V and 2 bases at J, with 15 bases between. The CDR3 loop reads CASSLAAGGTAYEQYF. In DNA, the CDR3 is TGTGCCAGCAGCTTAGCCGCGGGCGGTACTGCCTACGAGCAGTACTTC.

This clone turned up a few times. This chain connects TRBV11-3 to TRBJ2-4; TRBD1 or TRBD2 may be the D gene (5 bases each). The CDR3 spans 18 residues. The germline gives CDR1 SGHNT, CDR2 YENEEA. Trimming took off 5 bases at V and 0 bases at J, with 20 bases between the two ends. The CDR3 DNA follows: TGTGCCAGCAGCCCAACTACAGTGTTTGGGGGAGCCAAAAACATTCAGTACTTC. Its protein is CASSPTTVFGGAKNIQYF.

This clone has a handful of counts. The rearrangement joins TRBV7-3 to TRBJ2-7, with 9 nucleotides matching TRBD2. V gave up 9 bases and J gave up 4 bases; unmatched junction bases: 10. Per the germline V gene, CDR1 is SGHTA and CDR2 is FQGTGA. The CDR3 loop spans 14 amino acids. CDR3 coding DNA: TGTGCCAGGAGCGGGGGGCGAGAGAGGTACGAGCAGTACTTC. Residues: CARSGGRERYEQYF.

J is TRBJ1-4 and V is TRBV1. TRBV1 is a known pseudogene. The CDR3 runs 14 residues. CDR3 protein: CTSRRRGGREKLFF. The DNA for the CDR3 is TGCACCAGCCGCCGGCGGGGAGGGAGAGAAAAACTGTTTTTT.

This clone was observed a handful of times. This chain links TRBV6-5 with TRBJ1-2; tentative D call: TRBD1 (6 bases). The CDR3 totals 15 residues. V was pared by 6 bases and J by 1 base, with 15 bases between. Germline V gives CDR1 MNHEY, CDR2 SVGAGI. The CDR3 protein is CASRKPGTYNYGYTF. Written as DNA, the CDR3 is TGTGCCAGCAGGAAACCCGGGACATATAACTATGGCTACACCTTC.

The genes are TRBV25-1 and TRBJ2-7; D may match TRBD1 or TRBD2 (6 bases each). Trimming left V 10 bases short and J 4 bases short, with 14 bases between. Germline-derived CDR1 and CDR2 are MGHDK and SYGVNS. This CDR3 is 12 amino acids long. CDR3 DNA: TGTGCCACCTCGGAGGGGGGATACGAGCAGTACTTC. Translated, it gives CATSEGGYEQYF.

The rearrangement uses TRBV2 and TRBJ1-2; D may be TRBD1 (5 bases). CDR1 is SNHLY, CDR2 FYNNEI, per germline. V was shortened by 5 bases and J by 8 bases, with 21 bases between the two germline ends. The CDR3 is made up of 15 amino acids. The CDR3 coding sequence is TGTGCCAGCAGTCCTGACCTCGGGACTCTCGAGGGCTACACCTTC. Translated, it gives CASSPDLGTLEGYTF.

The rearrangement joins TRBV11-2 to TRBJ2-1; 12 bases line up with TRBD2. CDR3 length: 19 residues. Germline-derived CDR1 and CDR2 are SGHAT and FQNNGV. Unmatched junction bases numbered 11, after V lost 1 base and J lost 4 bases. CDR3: CASSLGLAGAPDPYNEQFF. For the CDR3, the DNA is TGTGCCAGCAGCTTAGGACTAGCGGGAGCCCCCGACCCATACAATGAGCAGTTCTTC. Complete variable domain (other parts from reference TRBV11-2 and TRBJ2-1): EAGVAQSPRYKIIEKRQSVAFWCNPISGHATLYWYQQILGQGPKLLIQFQNNGVVDDSQLPKDRFSAERLKGVDSTLKIQPAKLEDSAVYLCASSLGLAGAPDPYNEQFFGPGTRLTVL.

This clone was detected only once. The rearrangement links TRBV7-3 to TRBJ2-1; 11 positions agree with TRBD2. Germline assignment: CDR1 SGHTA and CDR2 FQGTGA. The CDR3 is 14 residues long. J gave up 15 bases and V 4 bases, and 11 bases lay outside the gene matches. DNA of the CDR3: TGTGCCAGCAGCTCGTTTACTAGCGGGAGTAATCGGTTCTTC. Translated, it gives CASSSFTSGSNRFF.

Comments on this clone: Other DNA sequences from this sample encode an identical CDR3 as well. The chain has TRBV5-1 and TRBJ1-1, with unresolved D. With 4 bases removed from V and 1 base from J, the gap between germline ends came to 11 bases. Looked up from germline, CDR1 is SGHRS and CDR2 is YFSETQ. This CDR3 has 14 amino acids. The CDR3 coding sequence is TGCGCCAGCAGCCCGGATGGGTGGAACACTGAAGCTTTCTTT. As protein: CASSPDGWNTEAFF.

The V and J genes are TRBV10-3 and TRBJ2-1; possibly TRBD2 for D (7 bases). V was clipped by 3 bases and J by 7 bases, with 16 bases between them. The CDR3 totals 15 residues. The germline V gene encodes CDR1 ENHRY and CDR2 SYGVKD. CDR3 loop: CAISDEGGAANEQFF. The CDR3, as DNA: TGTGCCATCAGTGATGAGGGGGGGGCCGCAAATGAGCAGTTCTTC.

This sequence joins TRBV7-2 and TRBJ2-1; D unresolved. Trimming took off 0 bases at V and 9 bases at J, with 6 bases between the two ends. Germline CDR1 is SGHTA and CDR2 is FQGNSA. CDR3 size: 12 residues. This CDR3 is CASSLAGSEQFF. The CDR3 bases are TGTGCCAGCAGCTTAGCTGGGTCTGAGCAGTTCTTC.

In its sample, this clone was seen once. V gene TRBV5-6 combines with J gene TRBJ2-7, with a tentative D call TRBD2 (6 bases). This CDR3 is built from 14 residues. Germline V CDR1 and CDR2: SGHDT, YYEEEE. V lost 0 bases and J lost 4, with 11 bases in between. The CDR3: CASSLVRGRYEQYF. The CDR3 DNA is TGTGCCAGCAGCTTGGTGCGGGGACGATACGAGCAGTACTTC.

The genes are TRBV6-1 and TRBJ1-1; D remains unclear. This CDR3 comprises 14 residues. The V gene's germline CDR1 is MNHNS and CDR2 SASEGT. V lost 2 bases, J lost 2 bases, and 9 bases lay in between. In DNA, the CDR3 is TGTGCCAGCAGTGAACGCGGCAGCAACACTGAAGCTTTCTTT. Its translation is CASSERGSNTEAFF.

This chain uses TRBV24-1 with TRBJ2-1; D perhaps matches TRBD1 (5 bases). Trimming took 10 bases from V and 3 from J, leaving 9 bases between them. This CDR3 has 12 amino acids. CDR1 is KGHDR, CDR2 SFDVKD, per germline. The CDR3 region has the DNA TGTGCCACAGGGGATTTCTACAATGAGCAGTTCTTC. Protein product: CATGDFYNEQFF.

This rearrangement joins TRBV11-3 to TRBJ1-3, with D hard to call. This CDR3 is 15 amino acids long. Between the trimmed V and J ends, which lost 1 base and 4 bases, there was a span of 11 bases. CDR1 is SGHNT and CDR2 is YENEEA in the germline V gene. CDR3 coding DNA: TGTGCCAGCAGCTTAGGACTGATATACGGAAACACCATATATTTT. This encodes CASSLGLIYGNTIYF. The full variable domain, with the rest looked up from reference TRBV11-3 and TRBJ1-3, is EAGVVQSPRYKIIEKKQPVAFWCNPISGHNTLYWYLQNLGQGPELLIRYENEEAVDDSQLPKDRFSAERLKGVDSTLKIQPAELGDSAVYLCASSLGLIYGNTIYFGEGSWLTVV.

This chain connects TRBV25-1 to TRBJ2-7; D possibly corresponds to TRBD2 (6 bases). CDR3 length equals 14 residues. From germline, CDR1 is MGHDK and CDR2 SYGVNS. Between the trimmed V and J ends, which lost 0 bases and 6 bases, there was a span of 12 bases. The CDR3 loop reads CASSEYAQGGEQYF. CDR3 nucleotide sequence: TGTGCCAGCAGTGAATATGCCCAGGGAGGCGAGCAGTACTTC.